The 15 T cell receptor beta chains reported below all come from one sample, sequenced in a study of T cell changes during pregnancy in multiple sclerosis (dated by TCRdb to the late 2010s). Receptor libraries were prepared by the immunoSEQ multiplex PCR assay. The table comes from immuneACCESS by way of TCRdb, which keeps in-frame sequences with V and J called. Part of the clones is missing from these tables; in studies checked, under half for an unresolved V gene and the rest for unknown reasons. For this sample there are 81,000 or so clones; approximately 90% appear just once. The top ten clonotypes cover roughly 3.5% of the sample. The specimen comprised PBMCs, sampled in the first trimester of pregnancy. The receptors stem from a female donor in good health, serving as a control in a pregnancy study. Some clones in this sample may be carry-over from other donors' samples.

CDR3 loop: CASSPRDREFNEQYF. CDR3 in DNA: TGTGCCAGCAGCCCCCGGGACAGGGAATTCAACGAGCAGTACTTC. The gene calls are TRBV7-2 and TRBJ2-7; 9 bases are shared with TRBD1. The ends lost 5 bases at V and 5 bases at J; junction bases unmatched: 10. This CDR3 spans 15 amino acids. In germline, CDR1 is SGHTA, CDR2 FQGNSA. Looking up the rest from reference TRBV7-2 and TRBJ2-7 gives the full variable domain: GAGVSQSPSNKVTEKGKDVELRCDPISGHTALYWYRQSLGQGLEFLIYFQGNSAPDKSGLPSDRFSAERTGGSVSTLTIQRTQQEDSAVYLCASSPRDREFNEQYFGPGTRLTVT.

This chain links TRBV27 with TRBJ2-5; 8 bases agree with TRBD2. The CDR3 has 12 residues. Germline V gives CDR1 MNHEY, CDR2 SMNVEV (reference sequence). The V segment lost 4 bases and the J segment 5 bases; nucleotides outside the gene matches: 0. CDR3: CASSSSGETQYF. The CDR3 DNA reads TGTGCCAGCAGTTCTAGCGGGGAGACCCAGTACTTC.

V usage is TRBV14 and J usage is TRBJ2-5, with a weak D call TRBD1 (7 bases). V shed 4 bases and J shed 2 bases, with 17 bases lying between them. This CDR3 comprises 16 residues. Germline V gene data show CDR1 as SGHDN and CDR2 as FVKESK. CDR3 loop: CASSRRVTGRQETQYF. In DNA form, the CDR3 reads TGTGCCAGCAGCCGGCGGGTGACAGGGAGGCAAGAGACCCAGTACTTC. Using reference TRBV14 and TRBJ2-5 for the parts outside the CDR3, the full variable domain is EAGVTQFPSHSVIEKGQTVTLRCDPISGHDNLYWYRRVMGKEIKFLLHFVKESKQDESGMPNNRFLAERTGGTYSTLKVQPAELEDSGVYFCASSRRVTGRQETQYFGPGTRLLVL.

CDR3 DNA: TGCAGCGTTGTAGGGGACACAGCCTACAATGAGCAGTTCTTC. Translated: CSVVGDTAYNEQFF. The genes are TRBV29-1 and TRBJ2-1; tentatively, D is TRBD1 (6 bases). V lost 4 bases and J 2 bases, leaving 12 bases between the germline ends. The germline gives CDR1 SQVTM, CDR2 ANQGSEA. The CDR3 loop spans 14 amino acids.

The CDR3 here is CASSQDLLAGGFLYF. The CDR3 region has the DNA TGCGCCAGCAGCCAAGATTTACTAGCGGGGGGGTTTCTGTACTTC. V usage is TRBV4-1 and J usage is TRBJ2-7; TRBD2 matches at 13 bases. This CDR3 region has 15 residues. Germline trimming cut 0 bases from V and 12 bases from J; bases unmatched to any gene: 8. Germline values: CDR1 MGHRA, CDR2 YSYEKL.

The chain couples TRBV11-2 to TRBJ1-4, with a tentative D call TRBD1 (5 bases). Trimming stripped 3 bases from V and 8 bases from J, with 19 bases between. Germline values: CDR1 SGHAT, CDR2 FQNNGV. This CDR3 comprises 16 residues. The CDR3 sequence is CASSFLVAGLREKLFF. Written as DNA, the CDR3 is TGTGCCAGCAGCTTTCTGGTAGCGGGGCTAAGGGAAAAACTGTTTTTT.

This chain links TRBV6-1 with TRBJ2-5; 7 nucleotides match TRBD2. Germline values: CDR1 MNHNS, CDR2 SASEGT. This CDR3 is 16 amino acids long. Germline trimming cut 3 bases from V and 3 bases from J; bases unmatched to any gene: 10. Here the CDR3 DNA reads TGTGCCAGCAGTGATATGTGGGGGGGGGAGGAAGAGACCCAGTACTTC. Amino acids: CASSDMWGGEEETQYF.

This clone is a singleton in its sample. V usage is TRBV13 and J usage is TRBJ1-4; 11 positions agree with TRBD1. CDR3 length: 14 amino acids. Germline-derived CDR1 and CDR2 are PRHDT and FYEKMQ (reference sequence). The V gene end was trimmed by 5 bases and the J gene end by 8 bases; junction bases not matched to a gene: 4. The CDR3 sequence: CASSLRDRGEKLFF. The DNA of the CDR3 is TGTGCCAGCAGCCTTCGGGACAGGGGGGAAAAACTGTTTTTT.

The genes are TRBV21-1 and TRBJ2-7; the D call of TRBD2 is as the table states it, not checked on the DNA. TRBV21-1 is described as a pseudogene. This CDR3 is built from 18 residues. The DNA of the CDR3 is TGTGCCAGCAGCAAAGCGCACGGGGTTAACCCTTCCCACTACGAGCAGTACTTC. Translating it yields CASSKAHGVNPSHYEQYF.

The rearrangement uses TRBV28 and TRBJ1-2, with D perhaps matching TRBD1 (5 bases). Germline lookup yields CDR1 MDHEN and CDR2 SYDVKM. The CDR3 is made up of 15 amino acids. Trimming shortened V by 1 base and J by 6 bases, and 15 bases separated the two germline ends. CDR3 DNA: TGTGCCAGCAGTTTATTCGGCAGGGTCGGAGATGGCTACACCTTC. This gives the protein CASSLFGRVGDGYTF.

The V and J genes are TRBV7-6 and TRBJ2-2; 9 positions match TRBD2. The CDR3 runs to 14 residues. Germline lookup yields CDR1 SGHVS and CDR2 FNYEAQ. The V segment lost 5 bases and the J segment 7 bases; nucleotides outside the gene matches: 5. CDR3 coding DNA: TGTGCCAGCAGCCGGGGACTAGCAAACGGGGAGCTGTTTTTT. Translated: CASSRGLANGELFF.

This clone was detected once. The chain recombines TRBV4-2 with TRBJ2-7; D may be TRBD1 (5 bases). V was shortened by 1 base and J by 6 bases, with 16 bases between the two germline ends. The CDR3 is 15 residues long. Per the germline V gene, CDR1 is LGHNA and CDR2 is YNFKEQ. The CDR3: CASSQGGLYLGEQYF. As DNA, the CDR3 is TGTGCCAGCAGCCAAGGGGGCCTCTACCTGGGCGAGCAGTACTTC.

This sequence joins TRBV7-6 and TRBJ1-4; TRBD1 matches at 12 bases. In germline, CDR1 is SGHVS, CDR2 FNYEAQ. Germline trimming cut 5 bases from V and 8 bases from J; bases unmatched to any gene: 12. The CDR3 spans 17 residues. CDR3 protein: CASSNSGQGAGREKLFF. Here the CDR3 DNA reads TGTGCCAGCAGCAATTCGGGACAGGGGGCGGGTAGGGAAAAACTGTTTTTT.

The chain has TRBV28 and TRBJ2-1; TRBD2 agrees at 9 bases. The trim removed 8 bases at V and 4 bases at J, leaving 12 bases unmatched. The germline CDR1 and CDR2 sequences are MDHEN and SYDVKM. This CDR3 comprises 16 residues. The CDR3 region is CASSPYSGSGYNEQFF. The DNA for the CDR3 is TGTGCCAGCTCCCCCTATAGCGGGAGTGGGTACAATGAGCAGTTCTTC.

The chain recombines TRBV5-1 with TRBJ2-1; 9 positions agree with TRBD2. This CDR3 contains 16 residues. Germline loops: CDR1 SGHRS, CDR2 YFSETQ. The trim removed 4 bases at V and 4 bases at J, leaving 9 bases unmatched. The CDR3 loop reads CASSPRLAEVYNEQFF. CDR3 coding DNA: TGCGCCAGCAGCCCGAGACTAGCGGAGGTGTACAATGAGCAGTTCTTC.